In its sample, the clone carrying this T cell receptor (beta chain) was seen a few times. Its cognate antigen is unknown. Sequencing was preceded by expansion of antigen-specific CD4+ T cells with viral peptide pools in the ViraFEST assay. Scientists isolated CD4+ T cells after a roughly 9-day culture period ended. Infection dated between March and December 2020, before the Alpha, Beta and Delta variants reached the United States. The negative control condition used HIV-1 Nef peptides. This specimen belongs to a study of vaccination effects on CD4 cells after COVID-19. The data were produced by immunoSEQ multiplex PCR, yet TCRdb's version contains in-frame clones alone and is incomplete. This table holds about 70,000 clones, 65% to 75% found once. From germline, CDR1 is LGHNA and CDR2 YNFKEQ. V was clipped by 0 bases and J by 3 bases, with 12 bases between them. The CDR3 covers 16 residues.

This sequence was found in a human donor who had a prior SARS-CoV-2 infection. The sample here was CD4+ T cells from PBMCs cultured with HIV peptides, taken before COVID-19 vaccination. Sample subset: HIV-1 Nef peptide pool negative control/reference culture. The rearrangement joins TRBV4-2 to TRBJ1-5; D remains ambiguous. CDR3 nucleotide sequence: TGTGCCAGCAGCCAAGACCCCCCGGGAGACAATCAGCCCCAGCATTTT. Its protein is CASSQDPPGDNQPQHF.